The next 28 T cell receptor beta chains were all read from a single sample in a study of blood T cell repertoires in COVID-19. The method was immunoSEQ multiplex PCR; TCRdb's version includes in-frame clones alone and lacks a portion of them. The sample consists of 200,000 to 250,000 clones, 80% to 90% of them appearing once. Sequenced material: PBMCs or T cells enriched from blood (not recorded which). The receptors stem from a man between 18 and 35 years old with acute COVID-19.

The CDR3: CASSQHMNTEAFF. The CDR3 DNA reads as TGCGCCAGCAGCCAACACATGAACACTGAAGCTTTCTTT. The genes are TRBV4-3 and TRBJ1-1; D not resolved. The germline CDR1 and CDR2 sequences are LGHNA and YSLEER. The CDR3 has 13 amino acids. V was clipped by 2 bases and J by 0 bases, with 4 bases between them.

The CDR3 loop reads CASSRVEGIGNQPQHF. The CDR3 nucleotides read TGTGCCAGTAGTAGGGTCGAGGGTATAGGCAATCAGCCCCAGCATTTT. The V and J genes are TRBV19 and TRBJ1-5; D is ambiguous. The germline gives CDR1 LNHDA, CDR2 SQIVND (reference sequence). The V end lost 4 bases, the J end lost 2 bases, and 15 bases lay between the germline ends. There are 16 residues in the CDR3.

The chain carries TRBV19 and TRBJ2-7; TRBD2 aligns across 10 bases. The CDR3 runs to 14 residues. Germline V lookup: CDR1 LNHDA, CDR2 SQIVND (reference sequence). Unmatched junction bases numbered 5, after V lost 3 bases and J lost 6 bases. CDR3 nucleotides: TGTGCCAGTAGTATCTCCAGCGGGAGGGTCGAGCAGTACTTC. Protein sequence: CASSISSGRVEQYF.

V is TRBV4-1 and J is TRBJ1-1, with TRBD1 matching over 7 bases. Looked up from germline, CDR1 is MGHRA and CDR2 is YSYEKL. V lost 1 base to trimming and J lost 6 bases; unmatched junction nucleotides: 20. The CDR3 is made up of 19 amino acids. The CDR3 spells CASSQALWDRGHSQAEAFF. For the CDR3, the DNA is TGCGCCAGCAGCCAAGCCTTATGGGATAGGGGGCATAGTCAGGCTGAAGCTTTCTTT.

V usage is TRBV28 and J usage is TRBJ2-2; 7 positions agree with TRBD1. The CDR3 length is 19 residues. Germline trimming cut 6 bases from V and 3 bases from J; bases unmatched to any gene: 19. Per the germline V gene, CDR1 is MDHEN and CDR2 is SYDVKM. The CDR3 loop reads CASSHLVQTGERDTGELFF. In DNA, the CDR3 is TGTGCCAGCAGCCATCTCGTCCAAACAGGGGAAAGGGACACCGGGGAGCTGTTTTTT.

The V call is TRBV10-3, the J call TRBJ1-2; weak D call: TRBD1 (5 bases). CDR3 length equals 14 residues. Trimming took off 7 bases at V and 4 bases at J, with 16 bases between the two ends. Germline loops: CDR1 ENHRY, CDR2 SYGVKD. CDR3 DNA: TGTGCCATCACCCCTGGGGGGTTGGGCTATGGCTACACCTTC. Its translation: CAITPGGLGYGYTF.

The J gene is TRBJ1-1, the V gene TRBV11-2; 7 bases line up with TRBD1. After removal of 5 bases from V and 5 bases from J, the junction contained 11 bases not matched to a gene. Germline loops: CDR1 SGHAT, CDR2 FQNNGV. This CDR3 is 15 amino acids long. Here the CDR3 reads CASSLLQGLGTEAFF. The CDR3 bases are TGTGCCAGCAGCCTATTACAGGGGTTGGGGACTGAAGCTTTCTTT.

This chain connects TRBV15 to TRBJ1-4; tentative D call: TRBD1 (5 bases). CDR1 and CDR2 from the germline V gene are LNHNV and YYDKDF (reference sequence). Trimming removed 0 bases from V and 4 bases from J, with 12 bases in between. The CDR3 spans 16 residues. The CDR3 nucleotides read TGTGCCACCAGCAGAGAGAAGGGGCGGGGTAATGAAAAACTGTTTTTT. Residues: CATSREKGRGNEKLFF.

CDR3 residues: CASSPRQGAFEQYF. CDR3 nucleotides: TGTGCCAGCAGCCCACGACAGGGGGCTTTCGAGCAGTACTTC. The chain employs TRBV5-6 and TRBJ2-7, with TRBD1 matching 10 bases. There are 14 residues in the CDR3. V was clipped by 4 bases and J by 6 bases; unmatched bases: 7. Germline lookup yields CDR1 SGHDT and CDR2 YYEEEE.

The chain has TRBV4-1 and TRBJ1-4; D may be TRBD1 (6 bases). CDR1 MGHRA and CDR2 YSYEKL come from the germline V gene. This CDR3 has 15 amino acids. V gave up 3 bases and J gave up 12 bases, with 20 bases separating them. The CDR3 DNA reads as TGCGCCAGCAGCCATCTAATCGGTCCTGAGGGGGAACTGTTTTTT. As protein: CASSHLIGPEGELFF.

As to this clone: This specimen includes other DNA sequences encoding the same CDR3. The chain links TRBV7-2 to TRBJ2-3; the D gene is possibly TRBD1 (6 bases). V shed 1 base and J shed 3 bases, with 11 bases lying between them. The CDR3 length is 15 residues. In germline, CDR1 is SGHTA, CDR2 FQGNSA. CDR3: CASSLGGQGTDTQYF. The CDR3 coding sequence is TGTGCCAGCAGCTTAGGCGGCCAGGGGACAGATACGCAGTATTTT.

The chain uses TRBV28 and TRBJ1-1, with unresolved D. This CDR3 has 12 amino acids. Per the germline V gene, CDR1 is MDHEN and CDR2 is SYDVKM. The V end was cut by 11 bases, the J end by 1 base, with 11 bases between. CDR3 sequence reads: CAHGSGNTEAFF. The CDR3 nucleotides read TGTGCCCATGGTTCAGGGAACACTGAAGCTTTCTTT.

V and J are TRBV7-9 and TRBJ2-7; no clear D gene. This CDR3 spans 14 amino acids. V was trimmed by 1 base and J by 4 bases, leaving 11 bases between them. Looked up from germline, CDR1 is SEHNR and CDR2 is FQNEAQ (reference sequence). In nucleotides, the CDR3 is TGTGCCAGCAGCTTAGGAAGCCAACCTTACGAGCAGTACTTC. This codes for CASSLGSQPYEQYF.

The chain carries TRBV27 and TRBJ2-5; 7 bases line up with TRBD1. J gave up 1 base and V 8 bases, and 19 bases lay outside the gene matches. In germline, CDR1 is MNHEY, CDR2 SMNVEV (reference sequence). This CDR3 is 18 amino acids long. The CDR3 DNA follows: TGTGCCAGCGGCCCTATTGAGTTATGGGACAGACTCCAAGAGACCCAGTACTTC. Its protein is CASGPIELWDRLQETQYF.

The V call is TRBV12-3 or TRBV12-4, the J call TRBJ2-4, with 7 bases aligning to TRBD1. Trimming took 7 bases from V and 9 from J; bases not matched to a gene: 6. The CDR3 runs to 12 residues. The CDR3 reads CASTTGATIQYF. The CDR3 DNA reads as TGTGCCAGCACTACAGGGGCGACCATTCAGTACTTC.

This sequence joins TRBV30 and TRBJ1-5, with D uncertain. Germline V lookup: CDR1 GTSNPN, CDR2 SVGIG (reference sequence). The CDR3 sequence is 12 residues long. Trimming cost V 0 bases and J 6 bases, with 6 bases left between them. The CDR3 is CAWSVPGQPQHF. In DNA form, the CDR3 reads TGTGCCTGGAGTGTACCCGGTCAGCCCCAGCATTTT. The whole variable domain, filled in from reference TRBV30 and TRBJ1-5, reads SQTIHQWPATLVQPVGSPLSLECTVEGTSNPNLYWYRQAAGRGLQLLFYSVGIGQISSEVPQNLSASRPQDRQFILSSKKLLLSDSGFYLCAWSVPGQPQHFGDGTRLSIL.

The chain recombines TRBV14 with TRBJ2-1; 10 bases fit TRBD1. This CDR3 comprises 14 residues. Per the germline V gene, CDR1 is SGHDN and CDR2 is FVKESK. Trimming at V came to 6 bases and at J to 7 bases, leaving 6 bases not matched to a gene. CDR3 residues: CASRRQGAGNEQFF. CDR3 sequence (DNA): TGTGCCAGCAGACGACAGGGGGCGGGGAATGAGCAGTTCTTC.

This clone was recorded many times. This rearrangement joins TRBV18 to TRBJ1-1, with 9 bases matching TRBD1. CDR3 size: 16 residues. V shed 1 base and J 1 base; nucleotides not matched to a gene: 4. CDR1 is KGHSH and CDR2 is LQKENI in the germline V gene. CDR3 region: CASSPRGQGSNTEAFF. The CDR3 nucleotides are TGTGCCAGCTCACCACGAGGACAGGGGTCGAACACTGAAGCTTTCTTT.

This clone was recorded once. The chain carries TRBV19 and TRBJ1-5; D gene unclear. There are 15 residues in the CDR3. V lost 1 base, J lost 4 bases, and 11 bases lay in between. Germline loops: CDR1 LNHDA, CDR2 SQIVND (reference sequence). CDR3 region: CASSIVHSRNQPQHF. CDR3 DNA sequence: TGTGCCAGTAGTATAGTACACAGTAGGAATCAGCCCCAGCATTTT.

The J gene is TRBJ1-6, the V gene TRBV7-2; 7 nucleotides line up with TRBD1. The CDR3 covers 18 residues. In germline, CDR1 is SGHTA, CDR2 FQGNSA. The V segment lost 5 bases and the J segment 0 bases; nucleotides outside the gene matches: 10. DNA of the CDR3: TGTGCCAGCAGCCCCCGACAGGGTTTAGGCTCCTATAATTCACCCCTCCACTTT. Translation gives CASSPRQGLGSYNSPLHF.

V and J are TRBV19 and TRBJ2-1; 10 nucleotides align to TRBD2. Trimming at V came to 5 bases and at J to 7 bases, leaving 8 bases not matched to a gene. CDR3 length: 15 residues. The germline V gene has CDR1 LNHDA and CDR2 SQIVND (reference sequence). The CDR3 DNA reads TGTGCCAGTAGTGGGCCCCTAGCGGGAGTTAATGAGCAGTTCTTC. Amino acid sequence: CASSGPLAGVNEQFF.

This clone was seen a handful of times. CDR3 sequence reads: CASSSPDFSSYEQYF. The CDR3 nucleotides are TGTGCCAGCAGTTCCCCGGACTTTTCGAGCTACGAGCAGTACTTC. The rearrangement joins TRBV28 to TRBJ2-7; the D gene is possibly TRBD2 (5 bases). CDR3 length: 15 residues. Germline values: CDR1 MDHEN, CDR2 SYDVKM. V lost 4 bases and J lost 3, with 16 bases in between. Complete variable domain (other parts from reference TRBV28 and TRBJ2-7): DVKVTQSSRYLVKRTGEKVFLECVQDMDHENMFWYRQDPGLGLRLIYFSYDVKMKEKGDIPEGYSVSREKKERFSLILESASTNQTSMYLCASSSPDFSSYEQYFGPGTRLTVT.

CDR3 nucleotide sequence: TGTGCCAGCTCATCGACAGGGGTAAATGAAAAACTGTTTTTT. Translating it yields CASSSTGVNEKLFF. This chain links TRBV18 with TRBJ1-4, with 8 positions matching TRBD1. Trimming took 5 bases from V and 5 from J; bases not matched to a gene: 4. This CDR3 region has 14 residues. Germline lookup yields CDR1 KGHSH and CDR2 LQKENI.

Worth noting for this clone: The same CDR3 arises from other DNA sequences in this sample as well. This chain joins TRBV7-3 and TRBJ1-6; the match to TRBD1 covers 7 bases. CDR1 is SGHTA and CDR2 is FQGTGA in the germline V gene. This CDR3 comprises 14 residues. Trimming at V came to 6 bases and at J to 7 bases, leaving 6 bases not matched to a gene. The CDR3: CASSLGQKNSPLHF. The CDR3 coding sequence is TGTGCCAGCAGTTTGGGACAGAAAAATTCACCCCTCCACTTT.

The rearrangement joins TRBV4-2 to TRBJ2-3; 8 bases agree with TRBD2. Germline V gives CDR1 LGHNA, CDR2 YNFKEQ. The CDR3 loop spans 18 amino acids. Losses at the gene ends were 0 bases for V and 3 bases for J; bases not matched to a gene: 11. CDR3 residues: CASSQELPGLVPTDTQYF. In nucleotides, the CDR3 is TGTGCCAGCAGCCAAGAGCTACCGGGACTAGTTCCGACAGATACGCAGTATTTT.

This chain joins TRBV28 and TRBJ2-5, with D possibly being TRBD1 (5 bases). V dropped 7 bases and J dropped 4 bases, with 19 bases sitting between them. The CDR3 is made up of 15 amino acids. Per germline, CDR1 MDHEN and CDR2 SYDVKM. The CDR3 DNA reads TGTGCCAGCACCAACTCCCAGGGTATGGGAGAGACCCAGTACTTC. It specifies CASTNSQGMGETQYF.

The gene calls are TRBV7-9 and TRBJ2-1, with 7 bases lining up with TRBD1. Trimming cost V 2 bases and J 2 bases; bases outside gene matches: 6. Germline V gives CDR1 SEHNR, CDR2 FQNEAQ (reference sequence). The CDR3 runs 16 residues. The CDR3 loop reads CASSLRGDSTYNEQFF. CDR3 in DNA: TGTGCCAGCAGCTTACGAGGGGACAGTACCTACAATGAGCAGTTCTTC.

The chain employs TRBV28 and TRBJ1-5; possible D gene TRBD1, 5 bases. The germline gives CDR1 MDHEN, CDR2 SYDVKM. Trimming left V 4 bases short and J 6 bases short, with 13 bases between. This CDR3 is 14 amino acids long. The CDR3, as DNA: TGTGCCAGCAGTTGGGCCGGGGGGGGTCAGCCCCAGCATTTT. It specifies CASSWAGGGQPQHF.